This entry lists 30 T cell receptor beta chains sequenced from one sample in a study of cytomegalovirus exposure and HLA in healthy donors. Primers: 60 Vbeta forward and 13 Jbeta reverse. The assay was immunoSEQ multiplex PCR, and TCRdb's table has in-frame clones only and misses some. The data hold 100,000 or so clones, with 77% observed a single time. Sequencing input: PBMCs. Every receptor here comes from a man aged 40-55 years in good health and CMV-seropositive.

The chain recombines TRBV4-2 with TRBJ2-7; TRBD1 aligns across 7 bases. The CDR3 has 13 amino acids. Germline V CDR1 and CDR2: LGHNA, YNFKEQ. The V and J ends lost 3 bases and 5 bases, in that order; junction bases with no gene match: 4. This chain's CDR3 is CASSQGQGDEQYF. In DNA, the CDR3 is TGTGCCAGCAGCCAGGGCCAGGGGGACGAGCAGTACTTC.

CDR3 in amino acids: CASSLQSSTDTQYF. The DNA for the CDR3 is TGTGCCAGCAGCTTACAGTCAAGCACAGATACGCAGTATTTT. The chain carries TRBV7-2 and TRBJ2-3, with D uncertain. Per the germline V gene, CDR1 is SGHTA and CDR2 is FQGNSA. The CDR3 is 14 amino acids. Trimming took off 2 bases at V and 0 bases at J, with 6 bases between the two ends.

The V call is TRBV28, the J call TRBJ2-5; 7 nucleotides align to TRBD1. Looked up from germline, CDR1 is MDHEN and CDR2 is SYDVKM. V was clipped by 4 bases and J by 5 bases; unmatched bases: 13. The length of the CDR3 is 16 residues. The CDR3 loop reads CASSSNTGAARETQYF. The CDR3 DNA reads TGTGCCAGCAGTTCTAATACAGGGGCCGCCCGGGAGACCCAGTACTTC.

This clone has only a few counts. The chain carries TRBV28 and TRBJ1-4, with a possible D match to TRBD1 (5 bases). CDR3 length equals 15 residues. CDR1 and CDR2 (germline): MDHEN, SYDVKM. V was pared by 5 bases and J by 7 bases, with 17 bases between. CDR3 sequence: CASSGYPQGLEKLFF. CDR3 nucleotides: TGTGCCAGCAGTGGTTACCCGCAGGGACTTGAAAAACTGTTTTTT.

The V and J genes are TRBV6-5 and TRBJ1-2; maybe TRBD1 (5 bases). The ends were cut back, 4 bases at V and 8 bases at J, with 17 bases in the middle. This CDR3 is 14 amino acids long. The germline V gene encodes CDR1 MNHEY and CDR2 SVGAGI. CDR3 in amino acids: CASSSARAVRGYTF. The CDR3 DNA sequence: TGTGCCAGCAGTTCCGCCAGGGCCGTCCGGGGCTACACCTTC.

This clone was seen more than once but under ten times. CDR3 amino acids: CASSRGSGAETQYF. The CDR3 DNA reads TGTGCCAGTAGTCGGGGTAGCGGGGCGGAGACCCAGTACTTC. The chain uses TRBV19 and TRBJ2-5, with TRBD2 matching 8 bases. CDR3 length equals 14 residues. Germline values: CDR1 LNHDA, CDR2 SQIVND (reference sequence). The V and J ends lost 5 bases and 5 bases, in that order; junction bases with no gene match: 7.

The chain uses TRBV6-1 and TRBJ1-5, with D possibly TRBD1 on 6 matching bases. CDR3 length: 14 amino acids. Germline V gives CDR1 MNHNS, CDR2 SASEGT. V lost 6 bases to trimming and J lost 3 bases, with 12 bases between them. The DNA of the CDR3 is TGTGCCAGCAGCCTACAGGGCCACAATCAGCCCCAGCATTTT. Translated: CASSLQGHNQPQHF.

V usage is TRBV27 and J usage is TRBJ1-2; a possible D gene is TRBD1 (6 bases). The CDR3 consists of 14 residues. The germline V gene encodes CDR1 MNHEY and CDR2 SMNVEV (reference sequence). Trimming pared 4 bases from V and 4 bases from J, leaving 13 bases between. CDR3 in amino acids: CASSSDRYFYGYTF. Written as DNA, the CDR3 is TGTGCCAGCAGTTCGGACAGATACTTCTATGGCTACACCTTC.

This clone was observed once. The rearrangement joins TRBV7-8 to TRBJ2-1, with 7 positions matching TRBD2. The CDR3 is 16 residues long. With V trimmed by 5 bases and J by 2 bases, 9 bases remained unmatched. Per germline, CDR1 SGHVS and CDR2 FQNEAQ. In DNA form, the CDR3 reads TGTGCCAGCAGCGTCCTTTTCGCGGGGGCCTACAATGAGCAGTTCTTC. Its translation: CASSVLFAGAYNEQFF.

Within the sample, this clone is medium-sized. V is TRBV6-6 and J is TRBJ2-7, with 9 bases lining up with TRBD2. The CDR3 runs to 15 residues. Germline CDR1 is MNHNY and CDR2 is SVGAGI (reference sequence). V lost 2 bases, J lost 4 bases, and 6 bases stayed unmatched. CDR3 region: CASSYGLGLAYEQYF. The CDR3 coding sequence is TGTGCCAGCAGTTACGGTCTGGGACTAGCTTACGAGCAGTACTTC.

The rearrangement joins TRBV2 to TRBJ2-2; 8 nucleotides match TRBD2. This CDR3 spans 15 amino acids. The J segment lost 3 bases and the V segment lost 3 bases, leaving 3 bases of the junction unmatched. Germline V gives CDR1 SNHLY, CDR2 FYNNEI. The CDR3 loop is CASSDSGGDTGELFF. DNA of the CDR3: TGTGCCAGCAGTGACTCCGGGGGGGACACCGGGGAGCTGTTTTTT.

The chain combines TRBV28 with TRBJ2-7; 10 bases align to TRBD1. This CDR3 region has 15 residues. Trimming cost V 6 bases and J 3 bases; bases outside gene matches: 8. Germline V lookup: CDR1 MDHEN, CDR2 SYDVKM. The CDR3 sequence: CASRDVGTGVYEQYF. Written as DNA, the CDR3 is TGTGCCAGCAGAGATGTCGGGACAGGGGTCTACGAGCAGTACTTC.

The chain couples TRBV2 to TRBJ1-1; a weak D match, TRBD1 (5 bases). Trimming stripped 6 bases from V and 5 bases from J, with 10 bases between. In germline, CDR1 is SNHLY, CDR2 FYNNEI. This CDR3 has 12 residues. CDR3 bases: TGTGCCAGCAGGGGGCAGGAAACTGAAGCTTTCTTT. Encoded protein: CASRGQETEAFF.

This clone was seen only a few times. The rearrangement joins TRBV5-1 to TRBJ2-3; D possibly corresponds to TRBD2 (6 bases). This CDR3 is 14 amino acids long. Germline V gene sequence: CDR1 SGHRS, CDR2 YFSETQ. The V end was cut by 0 bases, the J end by 5 bases, with 10 bases between. CDR3: CASSLAAGQDTQYF. CDR3 coding DNA: TGCGCCAGCAGCTTGGCTGCGGGGCAAGATACGCAGTATTTT.

The chain carries TRBV5-1 and TRBJ2-6; 11 bases map to TRBD1. CDR1 is SGHRS and CDR2 is YFSETQ in the germline V gene. CDR3 length: 17 amino acids. With V trimmed by 5 bases and J by 4 bases, 8 bases remained unmatched. The CDR3 protein is CASSSTDRGRGANVLTF. CDR3 DNA sequence: TGCGCCAGCAGTTCAACGGACAGGGGGCGCGGGGCCAACGTCCTGACTTTC.

This clone was seen a handful of times. The rearrangement uses TRBV27 and TRBJ2-7; 8 nucleotides line up with TRBD2. Trimming took 2 bases from V and 0 from J; bases not matched to a gene: 6. The CDR3 runs to 16 residues. Germline CDR1 and CDR2: MNHEY and SMNVEV (reference sequence). The CDR3 here is CASSLMAGGGSYEQYF. The CDR3 DNA reads as TGTGCCAGCAGTTTAATGGCGGGGGGAGGCTCCTACGAGCAGTACTTC.

This clone has just one count. This CDR3 is CASSDERDRGTYEQYF. The CDR3 nucleotides read TGTGCCAGCAGCGACGAAAGGGACAGGGGTACCTACGAGCAGTACTTC. V and J are TRBV25-1 and TRBJ2-7, with 10 bases that match TRBD1. Germline CDR1 is MGHDK and CDR2 is SYGVNS. CDR3 length equals 16 residues. J was trimmed by 2 bases and V by 6 bases; bases with no gene match: 10.

J is TRBJ2-7 and V is TRBV23-1, with D possibly TRBD1 on 6 matching bases. TRBV23-1 is filed as an ORF, its function uncertain. The CDR3 covers 15 residues. The V gene lost 2 bases and the J gene lost 4 bases, with 15 bases spanning the gap. The CDR3 DNA reads as TGCGCCAGCAGTCAAATACAGGGACCAAGGTACGAGCAGTACTTC. Translating it yields CASSQIQGPRYEQYF.

The chain joins TRBV11-1 to TRBJ2-1; 7 nucleotides match TRBD1. Germline CDR1 reads SGHAT; CDR2 reads FQDESV (reference sequence). CDR3 length: 16 residues. V gave up 4 bases and J gave up 6 bases; unmatched junction bases: 12. Written as DNA, the CDR3 is TGTGCCAGCAGCTCCTCCCACAGGGGCGACCCCAATGAGCAGTTCTTC. Encoded protein: CASSSSHRGDPNEQFF.

The chain uses TRBV18 and TRBJ2-5, with 7 bases that match TRBD1. The V gene end was trimmed by 4 bases and the J gene end by 0 bases; junction bases not matched to a gene: 8. The CDR3 runs to 16 residues. Germline V gene data show CDR1 as KGHSH and CDR2 as LQKENI. CDR3: CASSHRQGAYQETQYF. The CDR3 nucleotides are TGTGCCAGCTCACACCGACAGGGAGCGTACCAAGAGACCCAGTACTTC.

CDR3 residues: CASSPVQGNRAYEQYF. The CDR3 region has the DNA TGTGCCAGCTCACCCGTTCAGGGGAACAGAGCCTACGAGCAGTACTTC. The chain combines TRBV18 with TRBJ2-7, with a weak D call TRBD1 (6 bases). CDR3 length: 16 residues. Trimming pared 3 bases from V and 2 bases from J, leaving 17 bases between. Germline lookup yields CDR1 KGHSH and CDR2 LQKENI.

This clone was seen only once. This rearrangement joins TRBV4-3 to TRBJ2-2; the match to TRBD1 covers 12 bases. The CDR3 is made up of 17 amino acids. Per the germline V gene, CDR1 is LGHNA and CDR2 is YSLEER. With V trimmed by 1 base and J by 4 bases, 4 bases remained unmatched. This CDR3 reads CASSQVVGQGATGELFF. In nucleotides, the CDR3 is TGCGCCAGCAGCCAAGTAGTGGGACAGGGGGCCACCGGGGAGCTGTTTTTT.

The chain couples TRBV6-1 to TRBJ1-5; a weak D match, TRBD1 (6 bases). Germline CDR1 is MNHNS and CDR2 is SASEGT. The V and J ends lost 8 bases and 6 bases respectively, with 14 bases between them. This CDR3 is built from 13 residues. CDR3 in amino acids: CASATGLSQPQHF. In DNA, the CDR3 is TGTGCCAGCGCAACAGGGTTAAGTCAGCCCCAGCATTTT.

Only a few counts were recorded for this clone. The V gene is TRBV11-2, the J gene TRBJ2-3; possibly TRBD1 for D (5 bases). The CDR3 sequence is 15 residues long. CDR1 SGHAT and CDR2 FQNNGV come from the germline V gene. Trimming pared 0 bases from V and 3 bases from J, leaving 10 bases between. In DNA form, the CDR3 reads TGTGCCAGCAGCTTAGATCCGGCAGGGACAGATACGCAGTATTTT. Protein sequence: CASSLDPAGTDTQYF.

The sample holds a few counts of this clone. This chain joins TRBV5-1 and TRBJ1-1, with 8 bases aligning to TRBD1. Germline V gives CDR1 SGHRS, CDR2 YFSETQ. The CDR3 is made up of 12 amino acids. V shed 3 bases and J 8 bases; nucleotides not matched to a gene: 3. CDR3 nucleotide sequence: TGCGCCAGCAGCTCGGACAGGGACGAAGCTTTCTTT. It yields the protein CASSSDRDEAFF.

The chain joins TRBV11-2 to TRBJ1-2; tentative D call: TRBD1 (6 bases). The CDR3 spans 13 residues. CDR1 and CDR2 (germline): SGHAT, FQNNGV. V dropped 1 base and J dropped 8 bases, with 11 bases sitting between them. CDR3 bases: TGTGCCAGCAGCTTAGCAGGGGTGGGGGGCTACACCTTC. Amino acids: CASSLAGVGGYTF.

The chain joins TRBV19 to TRBJ2-7; 7 bases map to TRBD1. V was pared by 0 bases and J by 5 bases, with 13 bases of the junction left unmatched. Germline V gene lookup returns CDR1 LNHDA and CDR2 SQIVND (reference sequence). The CDR3 consists of 17 residues. CDR3 amino acids: CASSIELARDRTDEQYF. In nucleotides, the CDR3 is TGTGCCAGTAGTATAGAATTGGCCCGGGACAGAACCGACGAGCAGTACTTC. Drawing the rest from reference TRBV19 and TRBJ2-7, the complete variable domain is DGGITQSPKYLFRKEGQNVTLSCEQNLNHDAMYWYRQDPGQGLRLIYYSQIVNDFQKGDIAEGYSVSREKKESFPLTVTSAQKNPTAFYLCASSIELARDRTDEQYFGPGTRLTVT.

The CDR3 DNA is TGTGCCAGTAGCAAACCGGACAGGTTATGGACGGGAAACACCATATATTTT. It yields the protein CASSKPDRLWTGNTIYF. The J gene is TRBJ1-3, the V gene TRBV19, with 7 bases matching TRBD1. Per germline, CDR1 LNHDA and CDR2 SQIVND (reference sequence). V lost 6 bases and J lost 4; bases outside the gene matches: 15. The CDR3 has 17 residues.

This chain uses TRBV10-3 with TRBJ2-5; 10 bases are shared with TRBD1. The DNA end is a closer match to TRBJ2-7, so the J assignment may be wrong. Germline V gene sequence: CDR1 ENHRY, CDR2 SYGVKD. This CDR3 spans 15 amino acids. The CDR3 region has the DNA TGTGCCATCAGTGAGCGGGACAGGGGCTCCTACGAGCAGTACTTC. Protein sequence: CAISERDRGSYEQYF.

This chain uses TRBV5-6 with TRBJ2-2, with a weak D call TRBD1 (5 bases). From germline, CDR1 is SGHDT and CDR2 YYEEEE. The CDR3 is 14 residues long. The V gene lost 4 bases and the J gene lost 6 bases, with 13 bases spanning the gap. This CDR3 reads CASSGARVAGELFF. The CDR3 DNA follows: TGTGCCAGCAGCGGGGCACGGGTCGCCGGGGAGCTGTTTTTT.